A single sample is the source of the 22 T cell receptor beta chains below, sequenced in a study of T cell responses to AZD1222 COVID-19 vaccine (dated by TCRdb to about 2021). Library prep was done by the immunoSEQ multiplex PCR assay. Drawn from immuneACCESS, this table holds only the in-frame rearrangements with V and J called that TCRdb kept. Clones are partly lost; checked studies trace under half to an unresolved V gene and leave the rest unexplained. The sample table contains about 120,000 clones; only one count was recorded for about 91% of them. The ten biggest clones cover approximately 6.4% of the sample. Read against the paper, the sample's time point label means: about 28 days (+/-7) after the second vaccine dose. Material: peripheral blood, obtained 28 days after the second AZD1222 dose. These TCRs come from an adult who received the AZD1222 COVID-19 vaccine.

This sequence joins TRBV19 and TRBJ2-3; no firm D call. Trimming removed 3 bases at V and 3 bases at J, with 10 bases between. Germline V CDR1 and CDR2: LNHDA, SQIVND (reference sequence). This CDR3 region has 14 residues. In DNA, the CDR3 is TGTGCCAGTAGTATGGGTAAAAAGACAGATACGCAGTATTTT. It yields the protein CASSMGKKTDTQYF.

The CDR3 nucleotides read TGTGCCAGCAGCCATCCAACAGGGAATGTGAACACCGGGGAGCTGTTTTTT. Its translation is CASSHPTGNVNTGELFF. The rearrangement joins TRBV11-2 to TRBJ2-2; D is perhaps TRBD1 (6 bases). The germline V and J ends were trimmed by 5 bases and 1 base, with 17 bases remaining between them. The CDR3 contains 17 residues. Germline V CDR1 and CDR2: SGHAT, FQNNGV.

This clone occurred once. J is TRBJ1-1 and V is TRBV10-3; possibly TRBD1 for D (6 bases). V dropped 11 bases and J dropped 0 bases, with 19 bases sitting between them. The CDR3 spans 15 residues. Germline CDR1 reads ENHRY; CDR2 reads SYGVKD. The CDR3, as DNA: TGTGCCCACGCACAGGGAGCAAATATGAACACTGAAGCTTTCTTT. It yields the protein CAHAQGANMNTEAFF.

The chain combines TRBV19 with TRBJ2-2; the D gene is possibly TRBD1 (6 bases). Germline V CDR1 and CDR2: LNHDA, SQIVND (reference sequence). Trimming shortened V by 5 bases and J by 4 bases, and 11 bases separated the two germline ends. The CDR3 sequence is 14 residues long. For the CDR3, the DNA is TGTGCCAGTAGTGTCCAGGGGTCCACCGGGGAGCTGTTTTTT. It specifies CASSVQGSTGELFF.

The V gene is TRBV6-5, the J gene TRBJ2-3; no reliable D call. This CDR3 has 15 residues. The germline V gene encodes CDR1 MNHEY and CDR2 SVGAGI. The V gene lost 2 bases and the J gene lost 0 bases, with 9 bases spanning the gap. The CDR3 reads CASSYPQASTDTQYF. CDR3 bases: TGTGCCAGCAGTTACCCCCAGGCCAGCACAGATACGCAGTATTTT.

This sequence joins TRBV5-1 and TRBJ2-1, with TRBD1 matching 8 bases. This CDR3 is built from 15 residues. The germline V gene has CDR1 SGHRS and CDR2 YFSETQ. With V trimmed by 0 bases and J by 7 bases, 6 bases remained unmatched. This chain's CDR3 is CASSLEGRGLNEQFF. In DNA form, the CDR3 reads TGCGCCAGCAGCTTGGAGGGCAGGGGGCTTAATGAGCAGTTCTTC.

The chain is built from TRBV19 and TRBJ1-2, with 9 bases aligning to TRBD1. The CDR3 has 16 residues. The trim removed 5 bases at V and 4 bases at J, leaving 11 bases unmatched. CDR1 is LNHDA and CDR2 is SQIVND in the germline V gene (reference sequence). CDR3 loop: CASSPSGGQGFYGYTF. DNA of the CDR3: TGTGCCAGTAGTCCCTCAGGGGGACAGGGTTTCTATGGCTACACCTTC.

This clone was detected once. The V and J genes are TRBV6-6 and TRBJ1-1; 7 bases map to TRBD1. Trimming took 2 bases from V and 3 from J; bases not matched to a gene: 9. CDR1 MNHNY and CDR2 SVGAGI come from the germline V gene (reference sequence). CDR3 size: 16 residues. This CDR3 is CASSYPTGNRDTEAFF. The CDR3 DNA reads TGTGCCAGCAGTTACCCGACAGGGAACCGAGACACTGAAGCTTTCTTT.

The genes are TRBV11-2 and TRBJ2-7; D unresolved. V was pared by 4 bases and J by 3 bases, with 10 bases between. CDR3 length: 13 residues. Germline CDR1 and CDR2: SGHAT and FQNNGV. CDR3 protein: CASSSHSYYEQYF. CDR3 DNA sequence: TGTGCCAGCAGCTCCCACAGCTACTACGAGCAGTACTTC.

The rearrangement uses TRBV18 and TRBJ2-7; 7 bases map to TRBD2. The germline CDR1 and CDR2 sequences are KGHSH and LQKENI. The CDR3 covers 14 residues. With V trimmed by 8 bases and J by 0 bases, 7 bases remained unmatched. The CDR3 region has the DNA TGTGCCAGCAGTCCTTTAGCGGGCTCCTACGAGCAGTACTTC. Translation gives CASSPLAGSYEQYF. The full variable domain, in which reference TRBV18 and TRBJ2-7 provide the parts outside the CDR3, is NAGVMQNPRHLVRRRGQEARLRCSPMKGHSHVYWYRQLPEEGLKFMVYLQKENIIDESGMPKERFSAEFPKEGPSILRIQQVVRGDSAAYFCASSPLAGSYEQYFGPGTRLTVT.

J is TRBJ2-2 and V is TRBV6-5, with 7 bases lining up with TRBD2. CDR1 MNHEY and CDR2 SVGAGI come from the germline V gene. The CDR3 spans 13 residues. With V trimmed by 6 bases and J by 7 bases, 5 bases remained unmatched. The CDR3 bases are TGTGCCAGCAGACCGGGACTATACGGGGAGCTGTTTTTT. Protein product: CASRPGLYGELFF.

This sequence joins TRBV5-6 and TRBJ1-1; D remains unclear. This CDR3 is 15 amino acids long. Germline CDR1 is SGHDT and CDR2 is YYEEEE. The V end was cut by 4 bases, the J end by 3 bases, with 16 bases between. In DNA, the CDR3 is TGTGCCAGCAGCAAGGACTTGACCGATGACACTGAAGCTTTCTTT. Translated: CASSKDLTDDTEAFF.

V usage is TRBV14 and J usage is TRBJ2-3; 15 bases are a match to TRBD2. The CDR3 spans 19 residues. CDR1 SGHDN and CDR2 FVKESK come from the germline V gene. V shed 1 base, J shed 4 bases, and the junction held 9 bases outside the gene matches. The CDR3 loop reads CASSQGQWTSGGAADTQYF. For the CDR3, the DNA is TGTGCCAGCAGCCAAGGGCAGTGGACTAGCGGGGGGGCCGCAGATACGCAGTATTTT.

The V and J genes are TRBV5-1 and TRBJ2-5; 15 bases are a match to TRBD2. With V trimmed by 4 bases and J by 2 bases, 12 bases remained unmatched. Germline V gene data show CDR1 as SGHRS and CDR2 as YFSETQ. CDR3 size: 19 residues. For the CDR3, the DNA is TGCGCCAGCAGCCTCTACGGAGGGACTAGCGGGGGGCTTCAAGAGACCCAGTACTTC. This codes for CASSLYGGTSGGLQETQYF. Full variable domain (outside the CDR3, taken from reference TRBV5-1 and TRBJ2-5): KAGVTQTPRYLIKTRGQQVTLSCSPISGHRSVSWYQQTPGQGLQFLFEYFSETQRNKGNFPGRFSGRQFSNSRSEMNVSTLELGDSALYLCASSLYGGTSGGLQETQYFGPGTRLLVL.

The chain employs TRBV5-1 and TRBJ1-4; D perhaps matches TRBD1 (6 bases). Germline V gene lookup returns CDR1 SGHRS and CDR2 YFSETQ. The CDR3 loop spans 14 amino acids. V was shortened by 0 bases and J by 7 bases, with 10 bases between the two germline ends. CDR3 DNA: TGCGCCAGCAGCTTGGAGGGGGGCGGTGAAAAACTGTTTTTT. This translates into CASSLEGGGEKLFF.

The chain joins TRBV19 to TRBJ1-1; D is perhaps TRBD1 (6 bases). V dropped 7 bases and J dropped 5 bases, with 20 bases sitting between them. The V gene's germline CDR1 is LNHDA and CDR2 SQIVND (reference sequence). The CDR3 runs to 15 residues. CDR3 nucleotides: TGTGCCAGTAACAATGGTAGGGGGGATGGAACTGAAGCTTTCTTT. Amino acids: CASNNGRGDGTEAFF.

V is TRBV5-5 and J is TRBJ1-6; D may be TRBD1 (5 bases). Germline-derived CDR1 and CDR2 are SGHKS and YYEKEE (reference sequence). The CDR3 sequence is 14 residues long. V gave up 4 bases and J gave up 7 bases, with 12 bases separating them. CDR3 sequence (DNA): TGTGCCAGCAGCCCTGGGGGGGGGAATTCACCCCTCCACTTT. It encodes CASSPGGGNSPLHF.

A single count supports this clone. V gene TRBV23-1 combines with J gene TRBJ1-1, with D possibly being TRBD1 (5 bases). TRBV23-1 counts as an open reading frame of uncertain function. The CDR3 consists of 14 residues. Trimming cost V 8 bases and J 0 bases, with 13 bases left between them. The CDR3 loop is CASGNRTLNTEAFF. CDR3 bases: TGCGCCAGCGGGAACAGGACCCTGAACACTGAAGCTTTCTTT.

V is TRBV7-8 and J is TRBJ1-1; D is undetermined. Trimming shortened V by 2 bases and J by 4 bases, and 2 bases separated the two germline ends. Germline assignment: CDR1 SGHVS and CDR2 FQNEAQ. CDR3 length: 11 residues. This CDR3 is CASSLSTEAFF. CDR3 nucleotides: TGTGCCAGCAGCTTAAGCACTGAAGCTTTCTTT.

V is TRBV7-6 and J is TRBJ1-4; 7 positions agree with TRBD1. V trimming: 5 bases; J trimming: 3 bases; junction bases outside the gene matches: 12. This CDR3 is built from 17 residues. Germline CDR1 and CDR2: SGHVS and FNYEAQ. CDR3 region: CASSHLGGTASNEKLFF. The CDR3 coding sequence is TGTGCCAGCAGCCATTTAGGAGGGACAGCCTCTAATGAAAAACTGTTTTTT.

The genes are TRBV7-9 and TRBJ1-2; D possibly corresponds to TRBD1 (6 bases). CDR3 length equals 13 residues. CDR1 and CDR2 from the germline V gene are SEHNR and FQNEAQ (reference sequence). Trimming took off 5 bases at V and 4 bases at J, with 11 bases between the two ends. CDR3 DNA: TGTGCCAGCAGCAACAGGGAGAGCTATGGCTACACCTTC. Its translation: CASSNRESYGYTF.

The chain uses TRBV2 and TRBJ2-3, with 7 bases that match TRBD1. The germline CDR1 and CDR2 sequences are SNHLY and FYNNEI. The CDR3 is 15 residues long. V gave up 5 bases and J gave up 0 bases; unmatched junction bases: 5. The CDR3 nucleotides read TGTGCCAGCAGTTTGGACAGGCGGAGCACAGATACGCAGTATTTT. Protein sequence: CASSLDRRSTDTQYF.